This TCR beta chain was recovered during a study of T cells expressing NK-cell markers. TCRdb derives one entry per CDR3 protein from the 5' RACE reads, leaving out DNA. The table lists 450,000 to 600,000 distinct CDR3 sequences. The CDR3 has 13 residues. Looked up from germline, CDR1 is MNHEY and CDR2 is SVGAGI. This clonotype was obtained from a man between 18 and 35 years old in good health. The sequenced material came from blood T cells: a sorted CD56 or NKG2C T cell subset, CD4+ or CD8+ T cells, or bulk PBMC T cells (not recorded which). This chain links TRBV6-5 with TRBJ2-1; the TCRdb D gene call, TRBD1, has no DNA to confirm it. The CDR3 reads CASSYGGSTEQFF.